A selection of T cell receptor beta chains follows, all from one sample in a study of blood T cell repertoires in COVID-19. The assay was immunoSEQ multiplex PCR, and TCRdb's table has in-frame clones only and misses some. This table holds some 80,000 clones, 86% found once. Sequencing was carried out using peripheral blood. Receptors originate from a human donor in a cohort sampled during active COVID-19. The CDR3 runs from the conserved cysteine through the conserved F or W. The D gene is left open where the match is weak.

d_call	cdr3_length	j_call	v_call	cdr3_nt	cdr3_aa
TRBD2	14	TRBJ2-1	TRBV30	TGTGCCTGGAGTCCGGGACTACCGTACAATGAGCAGTTCTTC	CAWSPGLPYNEQFF
.	14	TRBJ1-1	TRBV28	TGTGCCAGCAGTCCTGGGGGGACGAACACTGAAGCTTTCTTT	CASSPGGTNTEAFF
.	14	TRBJ1-1	TRBV27	TGTGCCAGCAGTTTATCGAGGGGACTGACTGAAGCTTTCTTT	CASSLSRGLTEAFF
.	14	TRBJ1-4	TRBV28	TGTGCCAGCAGTTTATTCGGGGAACAAGAAAAACTGTTTTTT	CASSLFGEQEKLFF
.	16	TRBJ2-3	TRBV19	TGTGCCAGTACCCAACCCGGGACGGCTAGCGCAGATACGCAGTATTTT	CASTQPGTASADTQYF
.	14	TRBJ2-7	TRBV20-1	TGCAGTGCTAGTAGGGCGTCCGGGGCCTACGAGCAGTACTTC	CSASRASGAYEQYF
.	17	TRBJ2-1	TRBV6-1	TGTGCCAGCAGCGAAAGGTGGGGAACTAGGGGGTACAATGAGCAGTTCTTC	CASSERWGTRGYNEQFF
.	15	TRBJ2-3	TRBV4-2	TGTGCCAGCAGCCAAGATCGTGGGAGCGCAGATACGCAGTATTTT	CASSQDRGSADTQYF
.	14	TRBJ1-4	TRBV19	TGTGCCAGTAGGGGACTCCAGGGCAATGAAAAACTGTTTTTT	CASRGLQGNEKLFF
TRBD2	15	TRBJ2-5	TRBV18	TGTGCCAGCTCACCGGAGGCTAGCGGCCAAGAGACCCAGTACTTC	CASSPEASGQETQYF
.	15	TRBJ2-5	TRBV4-1	TGCGCCAGCAGCCAAGGCCCATCCAGGGCTGAGACCCAGTACTTC	CASSQGPSRAETQYF
.	12	TRBJ1-2	TRBV24-1	TGTGCCACCAGTGATAGGGGGTATGGCTACACCTTC	CATSDRGYGYTF
.	14	TRBJ1-3	TRBV11-2	TGTGCCAGCAGCTTTCAGGGAACTGGAAACACCATATATTTT	CASSFQGTGNTIYF
.	14	TRBJ2-7	TRBV4-1	TGCGCCAGCAGCCAAGGGCAGGGAATTGGAGAGCAGTACTTC	CASSQGQGIGEQYF
.	13	TRBJ1-2	TRBV11-2	TGTGCCAGCAGCTTAGTACAGGGTGTTGGCTACACCTTC	CASSLVQGVGYTF
TRBD1	14	TRBJ2-5	TRBV7-2	TGTGCCAGCAGCGCCCAGGGGGCGCGGGAGACCCAGTACTTC	CASSAQGARETQYF